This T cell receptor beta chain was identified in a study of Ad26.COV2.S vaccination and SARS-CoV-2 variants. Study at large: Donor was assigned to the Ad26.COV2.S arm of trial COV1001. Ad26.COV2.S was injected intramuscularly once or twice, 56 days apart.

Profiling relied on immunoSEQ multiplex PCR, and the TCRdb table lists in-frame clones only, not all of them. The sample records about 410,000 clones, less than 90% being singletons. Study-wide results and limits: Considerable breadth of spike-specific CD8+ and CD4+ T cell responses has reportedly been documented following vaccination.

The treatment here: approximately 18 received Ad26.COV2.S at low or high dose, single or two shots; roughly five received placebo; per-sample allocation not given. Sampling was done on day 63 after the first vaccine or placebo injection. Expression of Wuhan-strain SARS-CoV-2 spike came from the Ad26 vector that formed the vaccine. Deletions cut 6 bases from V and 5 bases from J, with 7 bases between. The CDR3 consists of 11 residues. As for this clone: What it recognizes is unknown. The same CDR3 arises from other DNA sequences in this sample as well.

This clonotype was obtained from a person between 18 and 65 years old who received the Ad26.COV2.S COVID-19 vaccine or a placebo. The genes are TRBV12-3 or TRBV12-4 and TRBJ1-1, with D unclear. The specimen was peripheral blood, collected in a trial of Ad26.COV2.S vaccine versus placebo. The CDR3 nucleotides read TGTGCCAGCAGCGTCGGAACTGAAGCTTTCTTT. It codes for CASSVGTEAFF.